This T cell receptor beta chain was captured by sequencing in a study of T cell repertoires in cytomegalovirus infection. TCRdb reanalysed the reads using MiXCR and keeps one entry per CDR3 protein. The table lists 97,000 or so distinct CDR3 sequences, 16% of them singletons. CDR1 is SEHNR, CDR2 FQNEAQ, per germline (reference sequence). The CDR3 covers 17 residues. J lost 4 bases, V lost 5 bases, and 16 bases had no gene match. The chain couples TRBV7-9 to TRBJ2-5, with 7 bases matching TRBD1. Sequencing was carried out using PBMCs. The source is a human donor in good health (CMV status not recorded). Some clones in this sample may be carry-over from other donors' samples. The CDR3 sequence: CASSPGQRVREGETQYF. DNA of the CDR3: TGTGCCAGCAGCCCGGGACAGCGTGTGAGAGAGGGAGAGACCCAGTACTTC. The full variable domain, completed using reference TRBV7-9 and TRBJ2-5, is DTGVSQNPRHKITKRGQNVTFRCDPISEHNRLYWYRQTLGQGPEFLTYFQNEAQLEKSRLLSDRFSAERPKGSFSTLEIQRTEQGDSAMYLCASSPGQRVREGETQYFGPGTRLLVL.